This T cell receptor beta chain was recovered during a study of T cell repertoires in cytomegalovirus infection. Study-wide findings and caveats: HLA-C-restricted CMV-specific TCR beta clonotypes were dominant in the ex vivo response.

Germline CDR1 SGHAT, CDR2 FQNNGV. This CDR3 has 19 amino acids. After removal of 3 bases from V and 8 bases from J, the junction contained 17 bases not matched to a gene. Using its own MiXCR run on the reads, TCRdb lists one record per CDR3 protein. The sample consists of about 280,000 distinct CDR3 sequences, roughly a fifth of them appearing once. In the case of this clonotype: Its antigen remains unknown.

The chain carries TRBV11-2 and TRBJ2-1, with TRBD2 matching 12 bases. The receptor comes from a human donor in good health (CMV status not recorded). Some clones in this sample may be carry-over from other donors' samples. This specimen consisted of cultured PBMCs, obtained from culture after CMV antigen stimulation. The CDR3 reads CASSLAASGRAKGDDEQFF. CDR3 bases: TGTGCCAGCAGCTTGGCGGCTAGCGGGAGGGCCAAGGGGGATGATGAGCAGTTCTTC.